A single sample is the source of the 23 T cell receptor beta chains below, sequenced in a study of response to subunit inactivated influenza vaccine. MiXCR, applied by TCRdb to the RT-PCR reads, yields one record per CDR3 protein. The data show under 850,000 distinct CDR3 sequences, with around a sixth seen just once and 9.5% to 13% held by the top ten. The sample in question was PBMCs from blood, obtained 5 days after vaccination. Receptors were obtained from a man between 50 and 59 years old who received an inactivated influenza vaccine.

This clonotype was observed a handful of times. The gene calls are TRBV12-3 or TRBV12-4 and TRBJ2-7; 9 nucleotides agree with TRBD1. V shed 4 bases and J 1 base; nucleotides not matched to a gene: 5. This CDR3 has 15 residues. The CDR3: CASSSTGGRSYEQYF. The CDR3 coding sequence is TGTGCCAGCAGTTCAACAGGGGGCCGTTCCTACGAGCAGTACTTC.

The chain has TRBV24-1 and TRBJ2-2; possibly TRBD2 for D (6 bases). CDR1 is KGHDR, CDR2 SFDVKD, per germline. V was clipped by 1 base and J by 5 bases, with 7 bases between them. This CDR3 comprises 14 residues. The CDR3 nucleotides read TGTGCCACCAGTGATTTAGGGACTACCGGGGAGCTGTTTTTT. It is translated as CATSDLGTTGELFF.

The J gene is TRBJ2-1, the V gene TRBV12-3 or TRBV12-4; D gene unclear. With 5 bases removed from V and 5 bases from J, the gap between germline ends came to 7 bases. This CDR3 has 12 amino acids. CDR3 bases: TGTGCCAGCAGTGGACCAAACAATGAGCAGTTCTTC. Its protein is CASSGPNNEQFF.

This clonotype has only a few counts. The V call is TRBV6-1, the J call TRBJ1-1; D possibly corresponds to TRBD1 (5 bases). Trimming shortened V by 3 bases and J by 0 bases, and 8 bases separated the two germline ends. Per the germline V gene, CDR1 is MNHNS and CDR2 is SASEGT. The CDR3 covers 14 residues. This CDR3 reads CASSEGTVNTEAFF. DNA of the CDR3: TGTGCCAGCAGTGAGGGGACGGTGAACACTGAAGCTTTCTTT.

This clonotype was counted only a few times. The chain's CDR3 is CASSRWTVNYGYTF. The CDR3 DNA reads TGTGCCAGCAGCCGATGGACAGTTAACTATGGCTACACCTTC. The chain has TRBV7-6 and TRBJ1-2; D is possibly TRBD1 (6 bases). The V gene's germline CDR1 is SGHVS and CDR2 FNYEAQ. This CDR3 has 14 residues. With 5 bases removed from V and 1 base from J, the gap between germline ends came to 11 bases.

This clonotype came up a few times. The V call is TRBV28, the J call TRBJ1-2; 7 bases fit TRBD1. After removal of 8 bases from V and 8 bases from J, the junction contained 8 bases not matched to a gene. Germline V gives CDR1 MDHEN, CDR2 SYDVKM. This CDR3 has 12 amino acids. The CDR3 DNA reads TGTGCCAGCCTCGGACAGGTTGGGGGCTACACCTTC. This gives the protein CASLGQVGGYTF.

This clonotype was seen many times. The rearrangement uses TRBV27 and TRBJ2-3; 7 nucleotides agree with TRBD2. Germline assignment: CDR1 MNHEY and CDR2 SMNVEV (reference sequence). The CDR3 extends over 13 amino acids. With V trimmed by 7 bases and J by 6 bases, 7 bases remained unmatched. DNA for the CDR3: TGTGCCAGCATGGTGCAGCGGGGTGATACGCAGTATTTT. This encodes CASMVQRGDTQYF.

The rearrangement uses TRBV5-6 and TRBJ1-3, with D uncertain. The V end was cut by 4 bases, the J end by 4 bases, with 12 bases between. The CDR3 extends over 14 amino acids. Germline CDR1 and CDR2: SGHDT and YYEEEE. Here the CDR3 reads CASSARGAGNTIYF. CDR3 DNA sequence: TGTGCCAGCAGCGCACGGGGTGCCGGAAACACCATATATTTT. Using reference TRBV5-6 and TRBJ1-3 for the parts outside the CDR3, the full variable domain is DAGVTQSPTHLIKTRGQQVTLRCSPKSGHDTVSWYQQALGQGPQFIFQYYEEEERQRGNFPDRFSGHQFPNYSSELNVNALLLGDSALYLCASSARGAGNTIYFGEGSWLTVV.

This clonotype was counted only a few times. The CDR3 nucleotides read TGTGCCAGCAGCCTCCTAACGGGAGAGACCCAGTACTTC. This codes for CASSLLTGETQYF. The chain recombines TRBV5-5 with TRBJ2-5; D gene unclear. This CDR3 has 13 amino acids. CDR1 SGHKS and CDR2 YYEKEE come from the germline V gene (reference sequence). With 4 bases removed from V and 4 bases from J, the gap between germline ends came to 11 bases.

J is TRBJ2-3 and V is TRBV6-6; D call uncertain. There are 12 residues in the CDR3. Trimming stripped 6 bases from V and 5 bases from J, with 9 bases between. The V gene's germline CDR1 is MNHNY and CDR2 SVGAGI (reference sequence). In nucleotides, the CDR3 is TGTGCCAGCAGCTCCACTGTAGATACGCAGTATTTT. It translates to CASSSTVDTQYF.

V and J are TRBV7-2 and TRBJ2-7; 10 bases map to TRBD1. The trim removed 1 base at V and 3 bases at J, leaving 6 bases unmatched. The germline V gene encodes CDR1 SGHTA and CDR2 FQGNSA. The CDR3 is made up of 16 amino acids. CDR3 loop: CASSLGRDRGNYEQYF. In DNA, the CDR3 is TGTGCCAGCAGCTTAGGTCGGGACAGGGGAAACTACGAGCAGTACTTC. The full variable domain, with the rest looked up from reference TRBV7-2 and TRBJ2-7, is GAGVSQSPSNKVTEKGKDVELRCDPISGHTALYWYRQSLGQGLEFLIYFQGNSAPDKSGLPSDRFSAERTGGSVSTLTIQRTQQEDSAVYLCASSLGRDRGNYEQYFGPGTRLTVT.

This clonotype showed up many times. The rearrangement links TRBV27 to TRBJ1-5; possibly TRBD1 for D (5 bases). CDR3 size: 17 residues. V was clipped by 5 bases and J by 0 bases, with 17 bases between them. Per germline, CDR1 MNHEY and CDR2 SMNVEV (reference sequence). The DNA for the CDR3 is TGTGCCAGCAGTCGGTTGGGGGGGGGAGGTAGCAATCAGCCCCAGCATTTT. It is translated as CASSRLGGGGSNQPQHF.

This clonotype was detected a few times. The CDR3 sequence is CAISDSSQTQYF. The DNA for the CDR3 is TGTGCCATCAGTGATTCTTCACAGACCCAGTACTTC. The rearrangement uses TRBV10-3 and TRBJ2-5; D not resolved. V dropped 3 bases and J dropped 6 bases, with 8 bases sitting between them. This CDR3 region has 12 residues. CDR1 ENHRY and CDR2 SYGVKD come from the germline V gene.

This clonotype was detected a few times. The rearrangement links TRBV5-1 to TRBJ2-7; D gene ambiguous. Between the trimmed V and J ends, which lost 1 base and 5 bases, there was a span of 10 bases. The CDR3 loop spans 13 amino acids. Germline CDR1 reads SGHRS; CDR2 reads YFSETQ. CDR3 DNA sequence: TGCGCCAGCAGCTTGAAGTTATCGGACGAGCAGTACTTC. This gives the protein CASSLKLSDEQYF.

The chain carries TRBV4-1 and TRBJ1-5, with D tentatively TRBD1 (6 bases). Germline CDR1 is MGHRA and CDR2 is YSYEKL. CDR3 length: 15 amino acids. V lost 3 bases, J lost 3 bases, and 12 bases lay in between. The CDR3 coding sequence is TGCGCCAGCAGCCAGACAGGTACAATCAATCAGCCCCAGCATTTT. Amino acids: CASSQTGTINQPQHF.

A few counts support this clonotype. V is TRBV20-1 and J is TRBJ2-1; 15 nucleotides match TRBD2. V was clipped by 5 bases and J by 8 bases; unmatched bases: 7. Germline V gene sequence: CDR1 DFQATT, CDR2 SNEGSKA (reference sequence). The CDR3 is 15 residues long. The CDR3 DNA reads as TGCAGTGCTTCCCTCCGGACTAGCGGGAGGGATGAGCAGTTCTTC. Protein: CSASLRTSGRDEQFF.

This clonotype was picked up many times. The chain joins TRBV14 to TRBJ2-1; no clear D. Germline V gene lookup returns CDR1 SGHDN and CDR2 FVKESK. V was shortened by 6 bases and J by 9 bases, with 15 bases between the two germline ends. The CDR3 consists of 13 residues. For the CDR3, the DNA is TGTGCCAGCAGACCCGTCGAGACGGTTGAGCAGTTCTTC. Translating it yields CASRPVETVEQFF. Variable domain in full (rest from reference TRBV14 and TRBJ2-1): EAGVTQFPSHSVIEKGQTVTLRCDPISGHDNLYWYRRVMGKEIKFLLHFVKESKQDESGMPNNRFLAERTGGTYSTLKVQPAELEDSGVYFCASRPVETVEQFFGPGTRLTVL.

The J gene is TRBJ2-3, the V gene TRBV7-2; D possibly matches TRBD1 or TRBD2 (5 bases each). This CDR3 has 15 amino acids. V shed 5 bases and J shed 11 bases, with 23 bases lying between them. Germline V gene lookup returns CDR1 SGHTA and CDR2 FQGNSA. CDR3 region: CASSQVLGRAEEQYF. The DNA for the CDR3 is TGTGCCAGCAGCCAGGTGCTGGGGCGGGCCGAGGAGCAGTATTTT.

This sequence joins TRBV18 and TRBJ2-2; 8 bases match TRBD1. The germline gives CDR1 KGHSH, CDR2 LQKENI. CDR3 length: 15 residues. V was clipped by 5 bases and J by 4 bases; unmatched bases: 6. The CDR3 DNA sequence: TGTGCCAGCTCAACATCTCAGGGGGCCACCGGGGAGCTGTTTTTT. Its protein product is CASSTSQGATGELFF.

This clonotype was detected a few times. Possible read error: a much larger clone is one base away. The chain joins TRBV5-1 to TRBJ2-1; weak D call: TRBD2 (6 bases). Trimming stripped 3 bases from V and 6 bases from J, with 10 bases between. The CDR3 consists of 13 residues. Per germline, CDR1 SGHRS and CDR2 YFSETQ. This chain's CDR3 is CASSWGTSNEQFF. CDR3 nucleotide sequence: TGCGCCAGCAGCTGGGGGACTTCCAATGAGCAGTTCTTC.

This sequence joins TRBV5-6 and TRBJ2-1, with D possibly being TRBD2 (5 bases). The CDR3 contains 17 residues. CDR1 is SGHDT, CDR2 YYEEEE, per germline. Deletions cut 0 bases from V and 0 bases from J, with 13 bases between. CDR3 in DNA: TGTGCCAGCAGCTTGGTATCGGGGAGTAGCTCCTACAATGAGCAGTTCTTC. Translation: CASSLVSGSSSYNEQFF. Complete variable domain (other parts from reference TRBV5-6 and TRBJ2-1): DAGVTQSPTHLIKTRGQQVTLRCSPKSGHDTVSWYQQALGQGPQFIFQYYEEEERQRGNFPDRFSGHQFPNYSSELNVNALLLGDSALYLCASSLVSGSSSYNEQFFGPGTRLTVL.

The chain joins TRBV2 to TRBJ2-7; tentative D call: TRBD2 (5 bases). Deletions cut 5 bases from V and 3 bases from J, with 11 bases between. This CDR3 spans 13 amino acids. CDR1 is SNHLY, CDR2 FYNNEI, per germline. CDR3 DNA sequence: TGTGCCAGCAGTTTCGGGATATTCTACGAGCAGTACTTC. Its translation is CASSFGIFYEQYF.

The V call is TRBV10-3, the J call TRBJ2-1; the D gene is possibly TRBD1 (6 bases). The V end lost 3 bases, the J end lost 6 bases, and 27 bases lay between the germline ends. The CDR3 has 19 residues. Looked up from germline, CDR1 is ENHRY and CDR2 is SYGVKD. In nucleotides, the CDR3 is TGTGCCATCAGTGAAGGAGGCAGGGGTCCACTACGAGGGGGCAATGAGCAGTTCTTC. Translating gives CAISEGGRGPLRGGNEQFF.